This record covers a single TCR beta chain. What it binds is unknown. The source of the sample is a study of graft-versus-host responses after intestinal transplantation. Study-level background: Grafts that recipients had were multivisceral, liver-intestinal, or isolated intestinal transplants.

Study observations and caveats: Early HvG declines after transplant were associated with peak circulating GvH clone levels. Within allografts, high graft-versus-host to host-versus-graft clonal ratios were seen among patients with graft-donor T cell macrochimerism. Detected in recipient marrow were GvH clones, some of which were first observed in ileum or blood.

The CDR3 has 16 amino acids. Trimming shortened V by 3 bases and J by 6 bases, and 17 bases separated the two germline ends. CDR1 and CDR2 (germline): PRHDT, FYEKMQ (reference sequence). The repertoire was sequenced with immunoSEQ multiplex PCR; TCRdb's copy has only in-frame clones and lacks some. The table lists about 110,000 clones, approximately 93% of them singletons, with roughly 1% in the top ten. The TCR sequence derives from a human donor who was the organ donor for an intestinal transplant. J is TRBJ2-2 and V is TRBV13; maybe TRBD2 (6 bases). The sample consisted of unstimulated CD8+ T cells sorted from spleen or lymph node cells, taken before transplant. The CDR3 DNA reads TGTGCCAGCAGCTTGGGACTCGGGACGGATTCCGGGGAGCTGTTTTTT. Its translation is CASSLGLGTDSGELFF.